This entry lists 25 T cell receptor beta chains sequenced from one sample in a study of blood T cells in healthy people across ages. Then a second PCR, running roughly 7 to 11 cycles, was carried out with a sample-barcoded 5' primer and a J-beta primer mix. Via MiXCR, TCRdb re-called the 5' RACE reads, giving one row per CDR3 protein. The profile covers some 1.6 million distinct CDR3 sequences, with around 35% appearing a single time and about 11% taken by the ten largest. The source material was blood. Every receptor here comes from a woman aged 25 to 39 in good health.

V usage is TRBV5-1 and J usage is TRBJ2-7; 9 nucleotides line up with TRBD2. Germline V CDR1 and CDR2: SGHRS, YFSETQ. The CDR3 spans 15 residues. Trimming removed 0 bases from V and 2 bases from J; junction bases left unmatched: 3. The CDR3 region is CASSLASGETYEQYF. The CDR3, as DNA: TGCGCCAGCAGCTTGGCTAGCGGGGAGACCTACGAGCAGTACTTC.

This clonotype occurred many times. The germline gene is not matched at one end of the junction; a read error may be the cause. V usage is TRBV5-1 and J usage is TRBJ2-7; D is unclear. The CDR3 has 14 residues. Germline V CDR1 and CDR2: SGHRS, YFSETQ. The CDR3 nucleotides read TGTGCCAGCAGTTTGGTGGACGGATCCTACGAGCAGTACTTC. Its protein product is CASSLVDGSYEQYF.

The chain recombines TRBV12-3 or TRBV12-4 with TRBJ1-2, with D possibly TRBD1 on 5 matching bases. The V gene lost 7 bases and the J gene lost 4 bases, with 13 bases spanning the gap. CDR3 size: 13 residues. The CDR3 protein is CASMERGIYGYTF. In DNA form, the CDR3 reads TGTGCCAGCATGGAGCGGGGGATCTATGGCTACACCTTC.

The rearrangement uses TRBV27 and TRBJ1-1; D might be TRBD1 (5 bases). Germline assignment: CDR1 MNHEY and CDR2 SMNVEV (reference sequence). This CDR3 contains 15 residues. The ends were cut back, 3 bases at V and 2 bases at J, with 13 bases in the middle. The CDR3 reads CASSFLGAVNTEAFF. CDR3 in DNA: TGTGCCAGCAGTTTTTTAGGGGCGGTAAACACTGAAGCTTTCTTT.

CDR3: CASSLLETPNTGELFF. For the CDR3, the DNA is TGTGCCAGCAGCTTATTGGAGACACCGAACACCGGGGAGCTGTTTTTT. The chain employs TRBV7-9 and TRBJ2-2; D not certain. V lost 2 bases, J lost 0 bases, and 10 bases lay in between. From germline, CDR1 is SEHNR and CDR2 FQNEAQ (reference sequence). The CDR3 is 16 residues long.

As concerns this clonotype: The junction departs from germline at one end; a sequencing error may be responsible. V is TRBV12-3 or TRBV12-4 and J is TRBJ1-2; D is unclear. The CDR3 has 13 amino acids. CDR3 residues: CAGSLIGGYGYTF. The CDR3 nucleotides read TGTGCCGGCAGTTTGATTGGCGGCTATGGCTACACCTTC.

This clonotype was recorded only once. The chain recombines TRBV2 with TRBJ2-1; D is possibly TRBD2 (6 bases). CDR3 length: 12 residues. CDR1 and CDR2 from the germline V gene are SNHLY and FYNNEI. V shed 11 bases and J shed 6 bases, with 14 bases lying between them. This chain's CDR3 is CAGKQEGNEQFF. CDR3 bases: TGTGCCGGCAAACAGGAGGGCAATGAGCAGTTCTTC.

This clonotype has more than one count but fewer than ten. A much bigger clone sits one base away, suggesting this may be a read error. The V gene is TRBV6-5, the J gene TRBJ2-5, with TRBD1 matching 7 bases. TRBJ2-7 explains the end of the DNA better; the J call may be wrong. The CDR3 totals 13 residues. Per germline, CDR1 MNHEY and CDR2 SVGAGI. In DNA form, the CDR3 reads TGTGCCAGCAGTTACTCGACAGGGTTCGAGCAGTACTTC. It translates to CASSYSTGFEQYF.

The chain employs TRBV12-3 or TRBV12-4 and TRBJ2-7; D perhaps matches TRBD2 (6 bases). V lost 5 bases, J lost 10 bases, and 15 bases lay in between. The CDR3 totals 12 residues. The CDR3 sequence: CASSTRLVLQYF. The CDR3 coding sequence is TGTGCCAGCAGTACGAGACTAGTTCTTCAGTACTTC.

The chain joins TRBV4-2 to TRBJ1-3; 8 positions agree with TRBD1. This CDR3 has 20 amino acids. Germline assignment: CDR1 LGHNA and CDR2 YNFKEQ. V shed 1 base, J shed 8 bases, and the junction held 22 bases outside the gene matches. The CDR3 sequence is CASSQAIDRGIGLRQDTIYF. The CDR3, as DNA: TGTGCCAGCAGCCAAGCAATTGACAGGGGCATAGGTCTGCGTCAGGACACCATATATTTT.

Comments on this clonotype: A read error likely explains this, since a far larger clone differs by one base. The chain recombines TRBV25-1 with TRBJ2-7, with D unclear. This CDR3 is built from 12 residues. Germline-derived CDR1 and CDR2 are MGHDK and SYGVNS. Trimming took off 6 bases at V and 2 bases at J, with 8 bases between the two ends. CDR3 sequence (DNA): TGTGCCAGCAGGGGATCCCCCTACGAGCAGTACTTC. This gives the protein CASRGSPYEQYF.

This clonotype was observed a handful of times. The rearrangement joins TRBV28 to TRBJ2-1; TRBD2 matches 8 bases. From germline, CDR1 is MDHEN and CDR2 SYDVKM. The J segment lost 9 bases and the V segment lost 1 base, leaving 5 bases of the junction unmatched. The CDR3 consists of 14 residues. The CDR3 reads CASSLFGRATEQFF. The CDR3 DNA follows: TGTGCCAGCAGTTTATTCGGGAGGGCCACTGAGCAGTTCTTC.

The CDR3 DNA reads as TGTGCCTGGGGTCCGAACAGGGGGCGCTACGAGCAGTACTTC. It codes for CAWGPNRGRYEQYF. The chain recombines TRBV30 with TRBJ2-7; TRBD1 agrees at 9 bases. Germline V gene sequence: CDR1 GTSNPN, CDR2 SVGIG (reference sequence). CDR3 length equals 14 residues. V lost 5 bases to trimming and J lost 3 bases; unmatched junction nucleotides: 8.

The chain links TRBV10-3 to TRBJ2-7; perhaps TRBD1 as D (6 bases). CDR1 and CDR2 (germline): ENHRY, SYGVKD. Trimming stripped 11 bases from V and 2 bases from J, with 16 bases between. The CDR3 contains 13 residues. The CDR3 region is CAAGTTMTYEQYF. CDR3 nucleotide sequence: TGTGCCGCCGGGACAACAATGACCTACGAGCAGTACTTC.

On this clonotype itself: A much larger clone lies one base from this, so it may be a read error. The chain uses TRBV4-1 and TRBJ2-7; D might be TRBD2 (5 bases). Germline CDR1 and CDR2: MGHRA and YSYEKL. The CDR3 is made up of 16 amino acids. With 1 base removed from V and 2 bases from J, the gap between germline ends came to 15 bases. CDR3 protein: CASSQGHLVATYEQYF. CDR3 bases: TGCGCCAGCAGCCAAGGTCACCTAGTAGCGACCTACGAGCAGTACTTC.

This chain uses TRBV7-8 with TRBJ2-1, with TRBD2 identical over 9 bases. The germline V gene has CDR1 SGHVS and CDR2 FQNEAQ. The CDR3 is 16 residues long. In DNA, the CDR3 is TGTGTCGTCTCTAGGGCGGGAGGGCCCTTGTTAGAGACCCAGTTCTTC. Amino acids: CVVSRAGGPLLETQFF.

This chain connects TRBV28 to TRBJ1-2; 9 bases map to TRBD1. Germline lookup yields CDR1 MDHEN and CDR2 SYDVKM. The CDR3 spans 15 residues. The V gene end was trimmed by 2 bases and the J gene end by 4 bases; junction bases not matched to a gene: 5. CDR3 in amino acids: CASSLSDRGVYGYTF. As DNA, the CDR3 is TGTGCCAGCAGTTTAAGCGACAGGGGGGTCTATGGCTACACCTTC.

The CDR3 region has the DNA TGTGCCACCAGGATAGGGTCCACAGATACGCAGTATTTT. Amino acid sequence: CATRIGSTDTQYF. The rearrangement joins TRBV24-1 to TRBJ2-3; unclear D gene. The germline CDR1 and CDR2 sequences are KGHDR and SFDVKD. Trimming took 7 bases from V and 2 from J, leaving 9 bases between them. The CDR3 has 13 amino acids.

The rearrangement uses TRBV7-2 and TRBJ1-1; 7 bases line up with TRBD1. Germline CDR1 is SGHTA and CDR2 is FQGNSA. J was trimmed by 2 bases and V by 7 bases; bases with no gene match: 7. This CDR3 is built from 14 residues. The CDR3 here is CASILGTANTEAFF. The CDR3, as DNA: TGTGCCAGCATTCTCGGGACAGCCAACACTGAAGCTTTCTTT.

This clonotype has only a few counts. V usage is TRBV7-9 and J usage is TRBJ2-7, with D perhaps TRBD1 (5 bases). The V end was cut by 5 bases, the J end by 1 base, with 12 bases between. CDR3 size: 14 residues. CDR1 is SEHNR and CDR2 is FQNEAQ in the germline V gene (reference sequence). CDR3 region: CASSPVDRSYEQYF. The CDR3 coding sequence is TGTGCCAGCAGCCCCGTCGACAGATCCTACGAGCAGTACTTC.

This rearrangement joins TRBV4-1 to TRBJ2-7; 9 nucleotides line up with TRBD1. The germline CDR1 and CDR2 sequences are MGHRA and YSYEKL. After removal of 2 bases from V and 2 bases from J, the junction contained 10 bases not matched to a gene. This CDR3 spans 17 amino acids. CDR3 residues: CASSQMGGQGTTYEQYF. In DNA form, the CDR3 reads TGCGCCAGCAGCCAAATGGGGGGACAGGGAACCACCTACGAGCAGTACTTC.

This chain links TRBV28 with TRBJ2-1; 8 bases are shared with TRBD1. The CDR3 covers 15 residues. The junction had 13 bases not matched to a gene; V was cut back by 6 bases and J by 9 bases. Germline assignment: CDR1 MDHEN and CDR2 SYDVKM. CDR3 bases: TGTGCCAGCAGCCCGGTGGCAGGGGGCCGGGGTGAGCAGTTCTTC. This codes for CASSPVAGGRGEQFF.

This clonotype was seen repeatedly, ten times or more. This chain joins TRBV14 and TRBJ2-1, with D possibly TRBD2 on 6 matching bases. This CDR3 is built from 15 residues. The V and J ends lost 5 bases and 6 bases respectively, with 17 bases between them. Germline V CDR1 and CDR2: SGHDN, FVKESK. The DNA for the CDR3 is TGTGCCAGCAGCGGGGCCATCCTTAGCGGCAATGAGCAGTTCTTC. It codes for CASSGAILSGNEQFF. Full variable domain (remainder filled in from reference TRBV14 and TRBJ2-1): EAGVTQFPSHSVIEKGQTVTLRCDPISGHDNLYWYRRVMGKEIKFLLHFVKESKQDESGMPNNRFLAERTGGTYSTLKVQPAELEDSGVYFCASSGAILSGNEQFFGPGTRLTVL.

This clonotype occurred many times. The rearrangement links TRBV7-6 to TRBJ2-7; TRBD1 matches at 8 bases. The germline V gene encodes CDR1 SGHVS and CDR2 FNYEAQ. V dropped 5 bases and J dropped 6; count of bases not matched to a gene: 12. CDR3 length equals 15 residues. As DNA, the CDR3 is TGTGCCAGCAGCGGAGACAGGGGCCGTACTCTCGAGCAGTACTTC. It encodes CASSGDRGRTLEQYF. The full variable domain, completed using reference TRBV7-6 and TRBJ2-7, is GAGVSQSPRYKVTKRGQDVALRCDPISGHVSLYWYRQALGQGPEFLTYFNYEAQQDKSGLPNDRFSAERPEGSISTLTIQRTEQRDSAMYRCASSGDRGRTLEQYFGPGTRLTVT.

This clonotype was seen only a few times. J is TRBJ2-7 and V is TRBV27; TRBD1 aligns across 11 bases. V trimming: 0 bases; J trimming: 3 bases; junction bases outside the gene matches: 4. Per germline, CDR1 MNHEY and CDR2 SMNVEV (reference sequence). This CDR3 has 16 residues. CDR3 DNA sequence: TGTGCCAGCAGTTTATCTGTCGGGACAGGGGGCTACGAGCAGTACTTC. Translating gives CASSLSVGTGGYEQYF.